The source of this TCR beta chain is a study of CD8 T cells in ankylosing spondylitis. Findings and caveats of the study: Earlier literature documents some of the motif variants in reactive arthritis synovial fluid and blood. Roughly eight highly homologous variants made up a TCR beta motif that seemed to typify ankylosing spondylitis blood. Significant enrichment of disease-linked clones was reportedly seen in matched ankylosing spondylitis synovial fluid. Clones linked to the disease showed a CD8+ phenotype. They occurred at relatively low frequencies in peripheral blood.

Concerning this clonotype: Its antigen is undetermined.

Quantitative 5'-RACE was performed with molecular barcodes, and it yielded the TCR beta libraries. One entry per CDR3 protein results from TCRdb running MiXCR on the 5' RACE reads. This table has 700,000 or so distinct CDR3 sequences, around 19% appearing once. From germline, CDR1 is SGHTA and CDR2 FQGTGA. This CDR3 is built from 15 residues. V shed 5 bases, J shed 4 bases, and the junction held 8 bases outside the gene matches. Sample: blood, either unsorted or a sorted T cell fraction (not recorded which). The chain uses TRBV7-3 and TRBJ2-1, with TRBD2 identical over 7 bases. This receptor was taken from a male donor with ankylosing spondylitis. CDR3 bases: TGTGCCAGCAGCCCCGGGACTACTACTTACAATGAGCAGTTCTTC. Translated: CASSPGTTTYNEQFF. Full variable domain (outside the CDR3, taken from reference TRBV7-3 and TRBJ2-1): GAGVSQTPSNKVTEKGKYVELRCDPISGHTALYWYRQSLGQGPEFLIYFQGTGAADDSGLPNDRFFAVRPEGSVSTLKIQRTERGDSAVYLCASSPGTTTYNEQFFGPGTRLTVL.